This TCR beta chain was sequenced during a study of T cells in Graves' hyperthyroidism and ophthalmopathy. Enrolled ophthalmopathy patients presented with a Clinical Activity Score of at least 3, a NOSPECS grade of at least 4, and disease duration under 3 months. Fresh peripheral blood, around 9.3 ml of it, supplied the PBMCs. This clonotype was counted at least ten times. Authors of the study amplified TCR beta CDR3 regions from RNA transcripts. First-round RT-PCR targeting the TCR CDR3 was performed with the HTBI primer set. TCRdb re-called the multiplex PCR reads with MiXCR, one entry per CDR3 protein. Among fewer than 550,000 distinct CDR3 sequences listed, roughly 24% were seen once. This CDR3 has 14 amino acids. The germline V gene has CDR1 MDHEN and CDR2 SYDVKM. V dropped 5 bases and J dropped 8 bases, with 18 bases sitting between them.

The origin of this receptor is a woman in her thirties with Graves' ophthalmopathy. The specimen sequenced was blood. The chain is built from TRBV28 and TRBJ1-2; possible D gene TRBD1, 5 bases. CDR3 in DNA: TGTGCCAGCAGTACGCCCGGGACGCCCGCGGGCTACACCTTC. Its protein product is CASSTPGTPAGYTF.